This entry is about one T cell receptor beta chain. This clone was seen once. No cognate antigen has been identified for it. Base qualities are not recorded, but no much larger clone differs from it by a single base. Library creation used the immunoSEQ multiplex PCR assay. In the authors' own workflow: A statistical classification framework was built to diagnose cytomegalovirus status from the catalog of TCR beta chain sequences. This is the immuneACCESS table as TCRdb keeps it, with only in-frame sequences that have V and J called. A part of the clones is gone; compared with another copy, unresolved V genes explain less than half, and the rest is unexplained. V and J calls and clone size follow that table, whereas D and trimming were derived from the DNA. The sample table holds a few hundred thousand clones, of which 75% to 90% were seen once. The top ten hold approximately 0.84% of the sample. The CDR3, from cysteine to phenylalanine, totals 15 residues. Only the CDR3 DNA is retained, 45 bases long and in frame from the first base. According to the germline V gene, CDR1 reads LGHNA and CDR2 reads YNFKEQ. V sheds 2 bases and J sheds 4 bases, leaving 12 bases between their ends.

The data belong to a study of cytomegalovirus exposure and HLA in healthy donors (dated by TCRdb to about 2017). With respect to the entire study: The 650 to 800 repertoires of the first cohort and the 120 validation repertoires were produced on the same platform, according to a later analysis. The study was designed to test whether signatures of past pathogen exposure could be identified by cataloging public T cell receptors. Besides the first cohort of approximately 710 subjects, a separate validation cohort made up of 120 different subjects was used. To predict cytomegalovirus infection status, the study brought together high-throughput TCR immunosequencing, statistical association of individual TCRs with disease status, and machine learning. The paper's findings and limits, for the study overall: In the study, 164 TCR beta chains were listed as associated with cytomegalovirus. According to the authors, the approach could potentially be generalized to other disease states and immunological phenotypes. Across donors, most TCR sequences were observed very rarely, whereas some public TCRs were present in many individuals. The classifier was reported to diagnose cytomegalovirus status with high specificity and sensitivity in both the original cohort and the validation cohort. The validation cohort had no HLA typing available for a later analysis, so co-occurrence within that cohort was assessed over all 130 or so repertoires. A few of the identified cytomegalovirus-associated TCR beta chains were confirmed in vitro to be specific for cytomegalovirus antigens. A later analysis found that TCRs clustered in the first cohort also tended to co-occur in the 110 or so validation repertoires, with 94% of cluster scores above 0.

Separate from the approximately 730-subject first cohort, the validation cohort of 90 to 150 subjects was the group to which the donors belonged. The sequence derives from a woman between 18 and 30 years old in good health and CMV-seronegative. Sequenced input: PBMCs. The chain is encoded by TRBV4-2 joined to TRBJ1-5, with no D gene named confidently. The bases are TGTGCCAGCAGCCAAAACCACGCGCCGAATCAGCCCCAGCATTTT. Translation gives CASSQNHAPNQPQHF.